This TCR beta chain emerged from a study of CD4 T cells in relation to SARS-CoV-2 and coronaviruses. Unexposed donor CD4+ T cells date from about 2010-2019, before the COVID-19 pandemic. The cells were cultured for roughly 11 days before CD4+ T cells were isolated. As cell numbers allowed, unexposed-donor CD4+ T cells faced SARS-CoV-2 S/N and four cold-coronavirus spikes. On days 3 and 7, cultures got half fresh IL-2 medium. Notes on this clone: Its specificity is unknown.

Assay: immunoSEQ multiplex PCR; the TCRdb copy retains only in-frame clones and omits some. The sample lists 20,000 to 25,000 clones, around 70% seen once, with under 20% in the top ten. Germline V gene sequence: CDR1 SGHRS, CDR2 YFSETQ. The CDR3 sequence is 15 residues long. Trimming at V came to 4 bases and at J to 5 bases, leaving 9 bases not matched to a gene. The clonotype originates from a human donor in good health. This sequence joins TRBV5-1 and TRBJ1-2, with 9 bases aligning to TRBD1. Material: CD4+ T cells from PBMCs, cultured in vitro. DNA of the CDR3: TGCGCCAGCAGCCCGGGACAGGGAATGGGTTATGGCTACACCTTC. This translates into CASSPGQGMGYGYTF.